Each of the 15 T cell receptor beta chains below was sequenced from the same sample in a study of control samples from healthy donors and cancer patients. Method: immunoSEQ multiplex PCR; TCRdb's copy keeps in-frame clones and lacks some. The table shows roughly 150,000 clones, with under 90% occurring only once. Sequenced material: blood. Receptors originate from a young man in good health.

J is TRBJ2-7 and V is TRBV6-5; D possibly corresponds to TRBD1 (6 bases). The ends were cut back, 6 bases at V and 2 bases at J, with 17 bases in the middle. In germline, CDR1 is MNHEY, CDR2 SVGAGI. The CDR3 contains 15 residues. The CDR3: CASSRDGTPTYEQYF. The DNA of the CDR3 is TGTGCCAGCAGCCGAGACGGGACACCGACCTACGAGCAGTACTTC.

The chain carries TRBV4-3 and TRBJ2-2; a possible D gene is TRBD1 (6 bases). Germline lookup yields CDR1 LGHNA and CDR2 YSLEER. This CDR3 is 15 amino acids long. Trimming removed 0 bases from V and 4 bases from J, with 9 bases in between. CDR3 in DNA: TGCGCCAGCAGCCAAGATGGGGGCAGCACCGGGGAGCTGTTTTTT. Translating it yields CASSQDGGSTGELFF.

The gene calls are TRBV6-2 or TRBV6-3 and TRBJ2-7; no clear D gene. The CDR3 consists of 11 residues. V gave up 6 bases and J gave up 5 bases, with 8 bases separating them. Germline loops: CDR1 MNHEY, CDR2 SVGEGT. The CDR3, as DNA: TGTGCCAGCAGCCCCGGACACGAGCAGTACTTC. Residues: CASSPGHEQYF.

The chain uses TRBV2 and TRBJ1-2; TRBD1 matches 7 bases. The CDR3 has 13 residues. J gave up 5 bases and V 6 bases, and 6 bases lay outside the gene matches. Germline V CDR1 and CDR2: SNHLY, FYNNEI. CDR3 DNA sequence: TGTGCCAGCAGGGGGGACAGCCCGTATGGCTACACCTTC. This encodes CASRGDSPYGYTF.

The rearrangement joins TRBV18 to TRBJ2-3, with 7 positions matching TRBD2. Germline V lookup: CDR1 KGHSH, CDR2 LQKENI. This CDR3 region has 13 residues. Germline trimming cut 4 bases from V and 6 bases from J; bases unmatched to any gene: 4. CDR3 region: CASSRLAGDTQYF. The CDR3 coding sequence is TGTGCCAGCTCACGACTAGCAGGGGATACGCAGTATTTT.

The genes are TRBV5-4 and TRBJ2-6; 11 bases line up with TRBD2. Germline assignment: CDR1 SGHNT and CDR2 YYREEE (reference sequence). The CDR3 runs to 18 residues. The V segment lost 4 bases and the J segment 0 bases; nucleotides outside the gene matches: 6. CDR3 in amino acids: CASSGGLADRSGANVLTF. The CDR3 bases are TGTGCCAGCAGCGGGGGACTAGCGGACCGCTCTGGGGCCAACGTCCTGACTTTC.

This clone showed up just a few times. This specimen includes other DNA sequences encoding the same CDR3. The chain uses TRBV5-1 and TRBJ1-5; D unresolved. The CDR3 is 13 residues long. Germline V gene lookup returns CDR1 SGHRS and CDR2 YFSETQ. The V end was cut by 0 bases, the J end by 4 bases, with 5 bases between. CDR3 nucleotides: TGCGCCAGCAGCTTGGCGGGGAATCAGCCCCAGCATTTT. It encodes CASSLAGNQPQHF.

The rearrangement uses TRBV30 and TRBJ1-6; D might be TRBD1 (5 bases). V lost 0 bases and J 5 bases, leaving 14 bases between the germline ends. CDR1 and CDR2 from the germline V gene are GTSNPN and SVGIG (reference sequence). CDR3 size: 16 residues. The CDR3 nucleotides read TGTGCCTGGAGTGTACGAAGTGGCAGGGATAATTCACCCCTCCACTTT. It yields the protein CAWSVRSGRDNSPLHF.

The rearrangement uses TRBV2 and TRBJ2-7; possible D gene TRBD1, 6 bases. The CDR3 contains 15 residues. Germline-derived CDR1 and CDR2 are SNHLY and FYNNEI. The V gene lost 7 bases and the J gene lost 2 bases, with 18 bases spanning the gap. This CDR3 reads CASKGPAGVPYEQYF. The CDR3 nucleotides read TGTGCCAGCAAGGGGCCAGCAGGGGTCCCCTACGAGCAGTACTTC. Full variable domain (outside the CDR3, taken from reference TRBV2 and TRBJ2-7): EPEVTQTPSHQVTQMGQEVILRCVPISNHLYFYWYRQILGQKVEFLVSFYNNEISEKSEIFDDQFSVERPDGSNFTLKIRSTKLEDSAMYFCASKGPAGVPYEQYFGPGTRLTVT.

This clone has more than one count but fewer than ten. This rearrangement joins TRBV7-2 to TRBJ2-3, with 9 bases fitting TRBD1. Per germline, CDR1 SGHTA and CDR2 FQGNSA. Unmatched junction bases numbered 2, after V lost 3 bases and J lost 4 bases. The CDR3 covers 14 residues. The CDR3 reads CASSFTGGPDTQYF. CDR3 bases: TGTGCCAGCAGCTTCACAGGGGGCCCAGATACGCAGTATTTT.

The chain couples TRBV10-3 to TRBJ2-7; 9 bases are shared with TRBD1. There are 14 residues in the CDR3. In germline, CDR1 is ENHRY, CDR2 SYGVKD. V lost 3 bases to trimming and J lost 3 bases; unmatched junction nucleotides: 3. The CDR3 DNA reads as TGTGCCATCAGTGACGGACAGGGGATCTACGAGCAGTACTTC. Protein sequence: CAISDGQGIYEQYF.

The chain carries TRBV7-2 and TRBJ2-7; tentative D call: TRBD2 (6 bases). The CDR3 is 14 residues long. V lost 1 base, J lost 5 bases, and 12 bases lay in between. Germline CDR1 reads SGHTA; CDR2 reads FQGNSA. CDR3 nucleotide sequence: TGTGCCAGCAGCTTAGGCAGGGAGGTCCACGAGCAGTACTTC. Translated, it gives CASSLGREVHEQYF.

The chain joins TRBV5-5 to TRBJ1-2; D gene ambiguous. V lost 4 bases to trimming and J lost 4 bases, with 17 bases between them. The CDR3 contains 15 residues. Germline CDR1 and CDR2: SGHKS and YYEKEE (reference sequence). CDR3 amino acids: CASSLVNAASYGYTF. CDR3 nucleotides: TGTGCCAGCAGCCTGGTAAACGCGGCCTCCTATGGCTACACCTTC.

This clone was seen a few times. In DNA, the CDR3 is TGTGCCAGCAGTGAAACCCCCCCGGTAGCGGGAGTCTCCGGTGAGCAGTTCTTC. This codes for CASSETPPVAGVSGEQFF. The rearrangement uses TRBV25-1 and TRBJ2-1, with 9 positions matching TRBD2. With 2 bases clipped from V and 9 bases from J, the junction kept 17 bases outside the gene matches. The CDR3 extends over 18 amino acids. CDR1 and CDR2 (germline): MGHDK, SYGVNS. The full variable domain, in which reference TRBV25-1 and TRBJ2-1 provide the parts outside the CDR3, is EADIYQTPRYLVIGTGKKITLECSQTMGHDKMYWYQQDPGMELHLIHYSYGVNSTEKGDLSSESTVSRIRTEHFPLTLESARPSHTSQYLCASSETPPVAGVSGEQFFGPGTRLTVL.

The rearrangement joins TRBV11-2 to TRBJ2-1, with D hard to call. This CDR3 contains 11 residues. Trimming left V 5 bases short and J 6 bases short, with 5 bases between. Looked up from germline, CDR1 is SGHAT and CDR2 is FQNNGV. Written as DNA, the CDR3 is TGTGCCAGCAGCGTAGTCAATGAGCAGTTCTTC. Protein sequence: CASSVVNEQFF.